The sequence of this T cell receptor (beta chain) was determined in a study of T cells in Graves' hyperthyroidism and ophthalmopathy. In the study overall: Peripheral blood was taken when the disease was first diagnosed, before any treatment began.

This clonotype was seen more than once but under ten times. Its antigen remains unidentified. Amplification yielded TCR beta CDR3 regions, with RNA transcripts as the source. First-round RT-PCR of the TCR CDR3 relied on the HTBI primer set. TCRdb used MiXCR to reprocess the multiplex PCR reads, holding one entry per CDR3 protein. The sample shows about 530,000 distinct CDR3 sequences, roughly a sixth of them seen only once. Study findings and constraints: Most expanded thyroid clonotypes above 0.001 also appeared in blood.

The junction had 5 bases not matched to a gene; V was cut back by 7 bases and J by 5 bases. The germline gives CDR1 ENHRY, CDR2 SYGVKD. The CDR3 is made up of 13 amino acids. This sequence was found in a woman between 18 and 30 years old with Graves' ophthalmopathy. Sequenced sample: blood. The rearrangement links TRBV10-3 to TRBJ2-3; 8 bases align to TRBD1. CDR3 loop: CAIMTGAQDTQYF. The CDR3 DNA follows: TGTGCCATCATGACAGGGGCTCAAGATACGCAGTATTTT.